A selection of T cell receptor beta chains follows, all from one sample in a study of Graves' ophthalmopathy and Graves' hyperthyroidism. MiXCR was run by TCRdb on the multiplex PCR reads, yielding one entry per CDR3 protein. Of some 390,000 distinct CDR3 sequences in the sample, about 18% were seen once. Sequences were obtained from peripheral blood. These receptors were taken from a woman in her late teens or twenties with Graves' ophthalmopathy. CDR3s include the opening cysteine and the closing phenylalanine or tryptophan. D genes are given only for firm matches. A row's size may be missing; if present it is once, few, many or a size class.

clone_size | j_call | v_call | d_call | cdr3_aa | cdr3_nt
NA | TRBJ2-7 | TRBV10-3 | NA | CAISESRTASYEQYF | TGTGCCATCAGTGAGTCTCGGACAGCCTCCTACGAGCAGTACTTC
many | TRBJ1-1 | TRBV2 | NA | CASSEGQAMNTEAFF | TGTGCCAGCAGTGAAGGGCAGGCCATGAACACTGAAGCTTTCTTT
many | TRBJ1-6 | TRBV7-3 | NA | CASSLKGGSYNSPLHF | TGTGCCAGCAGCTTAAAAGGGGGCTCCTATAATTCACCCCTCCACTTT
many | TRBJ1-1 | TRBV12-3/TRBV12-4 | NA | CASSPPSRQIEAFF | TGTGCCAGCAGCCCCCCCTCCAGACAGATTGAAGCTTTCTTT
many | TRBJ1-1 | TRBV19 | NA | CASTPAGPQRYTEAFF | TGTGCCAGTACCCCAGCGGGCCCACAGCGGTACACTGAAGCTTTCTTT
many | TRBJ2-2 | TRBV6-1 | NA | CASSGHGGLGTGELFF | TGTGCCAGCAGTGGGCATGGAGGGCTGGGGACCGGGGAGCTGTTTTTT
many | TRBJ1-5 | TRBV6-1 | NA | CASSEWDNEQPQHF | TGTGCCAGCAGTGAATGGGACAACGAACAGCCCCAGCATTTT
many | TRBJ2-7 | TRBV6-1 | NA | CASRDSYGEQYF | TGTGCCAGCAGGGACAGTTACGGCGAGCAGTACTTC
many | TRBJ2-7 | TRBV6-2/TRBV6-3 | TRBD2 | CASRLAGAYEQYF | TGTGCCAGCAGACTAGCGGGGGCGTACGAGCAGTACTTC
many | TRBJ2-5 | TRBV4-1 | NA | CASSQDLSGRTETQYF | TGCGCCAGCAGCCAAGATTTGTCAGGGAGGACGGAGACCCAGTACTTC
many | TRBJ2-7 | TRBV28 | NA | CASSLNLSGEQYF | TGTGCCAGCAGTTTAAACCTTTCGGGCGAGCAGTACTTC
many | TRBJ1-5 | TRBV30 | NA | CAWSAPANQPQHF | TGTGCCTGGAGCGCCCCGGCCAATCAGCCCCAGCATTTT
many | TRBJ1-6 | TRBV6-1 | NA | CASSVAPKLNSPLHF | TGTGCCAGCAGTGTGGCACCTAAATTGAATTCACCCCTCCACTTT
NA | TRBJ2-7 | TRBV6-1 | TRBD1 | CATRQGVSGEQYF | TGTGCCACCCGACAGGGGGTTTCCGGCGAGCAGTACTTC
many | TRBJ1-2 | TRBV20-1 | TRBD1 | CSASYQGAMGYGYTF | TGCAGTGCTAGCTATCAGGGGGCTATGGGCTATGGCTACACCTTC
many | TRBJ1-5 | TRBV6-1 | TRBD1 | CASRTGTGAPHQPQHF | TGTGCCAGCAGAACCGGGACAGGGGCCCCCCATCAGCCCCAGCATTTT
many | TRBJ2-2 | TRBV10-3 | NA | CAITEDRNTGELFF | TGTGCCATCACCGAGGACAGGAACACCGGGGAGCTGTTTTTT
few | TRBJ2-7 | TRBV6-1 | TRBD2 | CASTYVVSGSVYEQYF | TGTGCCAGCACCTACGTGGTTAGCGGGAGTGTATACGAGCAGTACTTC
NA | TRBJ1-6 | TRBV12-3/TRBV12-4 | NA | CASSPDSGVYSPLHF | TGTGCCAGCAGTCCGGACAGCGGCGTGTATTCACCCCTCCACTTT
many | TRBJ2-7 | TRBV12-3/TRBV12-4 | NA | CASSLVRHEQYF | TGTGCCAGCAGTTTGGTCCGCCACGAGCAGTACTTC
NA | TRBJ2-5 | TRBV12-3/TRBV12-4 | NA | CASSFERSRTQYF | TGTGCCAGCAGTTTCGAGCGGAGTAGGACCCAGTACTTC
many | TRBJ1-2 | TRBV6-1 | NA | CASSELIGGPSNYGYTF | TGTGCCAGCAGTGAACTTATAGGGGGGCCATCTAACTATGGCTACACCTTC
many | TRBJ2-2 | TRBV7-2 | TRBD2 | CATRRGGANTGELFF | TGTGCCACCCGCCGGGGGGGGGCGAACACCGGGGAGCTGTTTTTT
many | TRBJ2-7 | TRBV18 | NA | CASSPGHGYEQYF | TGTGCCAGCTCACCTGGGCATGGCTACGAGCAGTACTTC
many | TRBJ1-2 | TRBV9 | NA | CASSARRDMINYGYTF | TGTGCCAGCAGCGCCCGCCGGGACATGATTAACTATGGCTACACCTTC
many | TRBJ2-5 | TRBV4-3 | TRBD2 | CASSQDLGGGAETQYF | TGCGCCAGCAGCCAAGATCTAGGCGGGGGGGCTGAGACCCAGTACTTC
NA | TRBJ1-5 | TRBV12-3/TRBV12-4 | TRBD1 | CASRGQGVGPQHF | TGTGCCAGCAGGGGACAGGGGGTCGGGCCCCAGCATTTT
many | TRBJ2-7 | TRBV7-2 | TRBD1 | CASSTGTVRAYEQYF | TGTGCCAGCAGCACAGGGACAGTACGCGCCTACGAGCAGTACTTC
NA | TRBJ1-3 | TRBV7-2 | NA | CASLASVPGNTIYF | TGTGCCAGCCTTGCCTCCGTGCCCGGAAACACCATATATTTT
many | TRBJ1-1 | TRBV7-2 | NA | CASRLRESPAFF | TGTGCCAGCAGGCTCCGGGAGTCTCCGGCTTTCTTT
NA | TRBJ2-5 | TRBV7-3 | NA | CASSLTIQETQYF | TGTGCCAGCAGCTTAACCATACAAGAGACCCAGTACTTC
many | TRBJ2-7 | TRBV6-2/TRBV6-3 | NA | CASSNSYEQYF | TGTGCCAGCAGCAATTCCTACGAGCAGTACTTC
NA | TRBJ2-7 | TRBV15 | NA | CATSTPDGEREQYF | TGTGCCACCAGCACTCCCGACGGTGAGAGGGAGCAGTACTTC
few | TRBJ1-1 | TRBV5-6 | NA | CASSLGPRTDNTEAFF | TGTGCCAGCAGCTTGGGGCCTAGGACAGATAACACTGAAGCTTTCTTT
many | TRBJ2-2 | TRBV12-3/TRBV12-4 | NA | CASSFSVNTGELFF | TGTGCCAGCAGTTTTTCCGTGAACACCGGGGAGCTGTTTTTT
many | TRBJ2-6 | TRBV5-1 | NA | CASSPFDGANVLTF | TGCGCCAGCAGCCCTTTCGATGGGGCCAACGTCCTGACTTTC
many | TRBJ2-1 | TRBV12-5 | NA | CASGLGNRPGNEQFF | TGTGCTAGTGGTTTGGGCAACAGGCCGGGCAATGAGCAGTTCTTC
many | TRBJ2-2 | TRBV29-1 | NA | CSVAGLENTGELFF | TGCAGCGTGGCGGGACTCGAGAACACCGGGGAGCTGTTTTTT
many | TRBJ2-5 | TRBV6-5 | NA | CASSYSGPKETQYF | TGTGCCAGCAGTTACTCAGGACCCAAAGAGACCCAGTACTTC
many | TRBJ1-5 | TRBV6-5 | NA | CASSYSTAEGPQHF | TGTGCCAGCAGTTACTCCACAGCGGAGGGGCCCCAGCATTTT
many | TRBJ1-1 | TRBV6-2/TRBV6-3 | NA | CASKRGENTEAFF | TGTGCCAGCAAACGGGGGGAGAACACTGAAGCTTTCTTT
NA | TRBJ1-1 | TRBV6-1 | NA | CASSEVPGAFF | TGTGCCAGCAGTGAAGTACCTGGAGCTTTCTTT
many | TRBJ1-5 | TRBV30 | TRBD1 | CAWGPGGWGNQPQHF | TGTGCCTGGGGCCCAGGGGGCTGGGGAAATCAGCCCCAGCATTTT
NA | TRBJ1-5 | TRBV19 | TRBD1 | CASNPTGALNQPQHF | TGTGCCAGTAACCCGACAGGGGCCCTCAATCAGCCCCAGCATTTT
many | TRBJ1-1 | TRBV20-1 | TRBD1 | CSVRTGVKTEAFF | TGCAGTGTCAGGACAGGGGTGAAAACTGAAGCTTTCTTT
many | TRBJ2-2 | TRBV12-3/TRBV12-4 | NA | CASSPAWDGGELFF | TGTGCCAGCAGTCCTGCCTGGGATGGCGGGGAGCTGTTTTTT
many | TRBJ1-5 | TRBV11-3 | TRBD1 | CASSRTGYPSNQPQHF | TGTGCCAGCAGCCGGACAGGGTACCCTAGCAATCAGCCCCAGCATTTT
many | TRBJ2-5 | TRBV7-2 | NA | CASRLLGTQYF | TGTGCCAGCAGATTACTGGGGACCCAGTACTTC
many | TRBJ2-7 | TRBV30 | NA | CAWSVLGGSYEQYF | TGTGCCTGGAGTGTTCTAGGGGGGTCCTACGAGCAGTACTTC
many | TRBJ2-2 | TRBV6-2/TRBV6-3 | NA | CASSYSSGDYTGELFF | TGTGCCAGCAGTTACTCTTCGGGGGATTACACCGGGGAGCTGTTTTTT
many | TRBJ2-7 | TRBV7-9 | TRBD1 | CASSPRDRVSYEQYF | TGTGCCAGCAGCCCACGGGACAGGGTCTCCTACGAGCAGTACTTC
NA | TRBJ1-6 | TRBV6-5 | NA | CASSYSGGSYNSPLHF | TGTGCCAGCAGTTACTCTGGGGGCTCCTATAATTCACCCCTCCACTTT
many | TRBJ1-2 | TRBV2 | TRBD1 | CASSEGGQGAGYTF | TGTGCCAGCAGTGAAGGGGGACAGGGGGCCGGCTACACCTTC
many | TRBJ1-1 | TRBV18 | NA | CASSLTVDTEAFF | TGTGCCAGCTCACTCACAGTGGACACTGAAGCTTTCTTT
few | TRBJ1-1 | TRBV30 | NA | CAWGVGGNTEAFF | TGTGCCTGGGGGGTGGGTGGAAACACTGAAGCTTTCTTT